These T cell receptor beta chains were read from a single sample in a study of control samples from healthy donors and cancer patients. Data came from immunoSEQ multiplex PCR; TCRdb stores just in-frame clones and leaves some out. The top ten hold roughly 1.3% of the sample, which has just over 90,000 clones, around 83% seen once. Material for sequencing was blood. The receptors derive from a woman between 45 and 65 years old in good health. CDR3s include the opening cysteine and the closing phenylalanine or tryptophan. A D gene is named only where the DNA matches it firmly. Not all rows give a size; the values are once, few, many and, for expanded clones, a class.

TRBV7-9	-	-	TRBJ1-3	TGTGCCAGCAGCAGCCGGTGGGTTCCCGGAAACACCATATATTTT	CASSSRWVPGNTIYF
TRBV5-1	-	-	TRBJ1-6	TGCGCCAGCGCTGAAACTGGGACGGAAAATTCACCCCTCCACTTT	CASAETGTENSPLHF
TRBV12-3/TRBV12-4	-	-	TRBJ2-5	TGTGCCAGCAGTTTAATGCGAGAGACCCAGTACTTC	CASSLMRETQYF
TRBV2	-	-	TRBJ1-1	TGTGCCAGCAGTTACGATGTGAACACTGAAGCTTTCTTT	CASSYDVNTEAFF
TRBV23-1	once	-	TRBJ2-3	TGCGCCAGCAGTCAATCGGGCGGAGATACGCAGTATTTT	CASSQSGGDTQYF
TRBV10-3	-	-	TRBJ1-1	TGTGCCATCAGTGCTGGGGTATTGAACACTGAAGCTTTCTTT	CAISAGVLNTEAFF
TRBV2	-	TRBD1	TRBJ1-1	TGTGCCAGCAGCGCGGGGACAGTCGAAGCTTTCTTT	CASSAGTVEAFF
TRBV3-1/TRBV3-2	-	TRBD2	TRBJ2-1	TGTGCCAGCAGCCAAGCCCGAGGTAGCGGGAGGTATGAGCAGTTCTTC	CASSQARGSGRYEQFF
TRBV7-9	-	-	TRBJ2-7	TGTGCCAGCAGCCCCGGGGGACCCCGAGGCGAGCAGTACTTC	CASSPGGPRGEQYF
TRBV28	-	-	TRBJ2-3	TGTGCCAGCAGTCTCCTCACAGATACGCAGTATTTT	CASSLLTDTQYF
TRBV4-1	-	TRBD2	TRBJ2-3	TGCGCCAGCAGCTTTCCCGGACTAGCGGGCACAGATACGCAGTATTTT	CASSFPGLAGTDTQYF
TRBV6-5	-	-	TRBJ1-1	TGTGCCAGCACCTACGGTTGGGGACTCGACACTGAAGCTTTCTTT	CASTYGWGLDTEAFF
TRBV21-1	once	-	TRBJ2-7	TGTGCCAGCAGCCACGGTTGGGGATTCAACGAGCAGTACTTC	CASSHGWGFNEQYF
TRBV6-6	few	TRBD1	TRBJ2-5	TGTGCCAGCAGTTGGGACAGGGTCAAGACCCAGTACTTC	CASSWDRVKTQYF
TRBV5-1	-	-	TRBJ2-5	TGCGCCAGCAGCTTGGTGACAGCTCCTTCCTCCCTAGGGTACTTC	CASSLVTAPSSLGYF
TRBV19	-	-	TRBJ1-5	TGTGCCAGTAGTGTGATCCGGGACTTAACGAGCAATCAGCCCCAGCATTTT	CASSVIRDLTSNQPQHF
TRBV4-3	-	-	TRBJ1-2	TGCGCCAGCAGCCAAGATGCGGCGGGCCTGAGGGGCGGCTACACCTTC	CASSQDAAGLRGGYTF
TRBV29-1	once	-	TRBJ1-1	TGCAGCGTAGACAAAAATCCAAGGACGAGGGGCACTGAAGCTTTCTTT	CSVDKNPRTRGTEAFF
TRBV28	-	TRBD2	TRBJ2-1	TGTGCCAGCAAGATAGGACTAGCGGGAGTAGGGGAGCAGTTCTTC	CASKIGLAGVGEQFF
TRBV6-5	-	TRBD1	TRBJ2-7	TGTGCCAGCAGTTACTCGAGGACAGGGACCTACGAGCAGTACTTC	CASSYSRTGTYEQYF
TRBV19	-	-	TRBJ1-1	TGTGCCAGTAGTTCCAGGGGGAACACTGAAGCTTTCTTT	CASSSRGNTEAFF
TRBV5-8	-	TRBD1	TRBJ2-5	TGTGCCAGCAACAGGGGCAAAGAGACCCAGTACTTC	CASNRGKETQYF
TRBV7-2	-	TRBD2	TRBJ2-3	TGTGCCAGCAGCTTGGAGGGGCTAGCGGACACAGATACGCAGTATTTT	CASSLEGLADTDTQYF
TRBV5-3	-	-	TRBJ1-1	TGTGCCAGAAGCTTGCACACTGAAGCTTTCTTT	CARSLHTEAFF
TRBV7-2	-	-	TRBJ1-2	TGTGCCAGCAGCTTAGACCTCAACTATGGCTACACCTTC	CASSLDLNYGYTF
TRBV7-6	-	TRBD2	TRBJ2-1	TGTGCCAGCAGCCCGTGGACTAGCGGGAGGGCTGGTAGCTCCTACAATGAGCAGTTCTTC	CASSPWTSGRAGSSYNEQFF
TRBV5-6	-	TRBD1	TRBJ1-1	TGTGCCAGCAGCCTAATCCCGGGACAGGGGTATACTGAAGCTTTCTTT	CASSLIPGQGYTEAFF
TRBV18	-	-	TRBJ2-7	TGTGCCAGCTCACCAGAAGGCACCTACTACGAGCAGTACTTC	CASSPEGTYYEQYF
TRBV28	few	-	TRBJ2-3	TGTGCCAGCAGTTTGAGGAAGCGGGCGAGCACAGATACGCAGTATTTT	CASSLRKRASTDTQYF
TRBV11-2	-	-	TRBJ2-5	TGTGCCAGCAGTCCCAGGGGTCCTCAAGAGACCCAGTACTTC	CASSPRGPQETQYF
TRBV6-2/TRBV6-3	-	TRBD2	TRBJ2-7	TGTGCCAGCAGTTATTTGGGCGGGGGTTACGAGCAGTACTTC	CASSYLGGGYEQYF
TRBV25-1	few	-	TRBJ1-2	TGTGCCAGCCGAGGGGCTAACTATGGCTACACCTTC	CASRGANYGYTF
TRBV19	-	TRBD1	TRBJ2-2	TGTGCCAGTAGCGCCCGACCCGGGACAGGGTACGGGGAGCTGTTTTTT	CASSARPGTGYGELFF
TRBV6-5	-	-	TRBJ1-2	TGTGCCGGCCGGGGGGCGGGCTATGGCTACACCTTC	CAGRGAGYGYTF
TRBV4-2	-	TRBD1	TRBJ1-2	TGTGCCAGCAGCCAAAACACCGGGACAGTCTATGGCTACACCTTC	CASSQNTGTVYGYTF
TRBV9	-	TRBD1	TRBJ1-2	TGTGCCAGCAGCGTTCGGACAGGGGGGAACTATGGCTACACCTTC	CASSVRTGGNYGYTF
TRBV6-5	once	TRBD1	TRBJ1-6	TGTGCCAGCAGTTACTCGTGGGACAGGGCCAATTCACCCCTCCACTTT	CASSYSWDRANSPLHF
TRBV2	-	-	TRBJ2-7	TGTGCCAGCAGTGAAGCGGGGTACGAGCAGTACTTC	CASSEAGYEQYF
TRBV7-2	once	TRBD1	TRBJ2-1	TGTGCCAGCAGCTTAGAGGGACAGGATTACAATGAGCAGTTCTTC	CASSLEGQDYNEQFF
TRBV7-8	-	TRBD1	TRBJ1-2	TGTGCCAGCAGCTTAGTAGTCACAGGGGCTGGCTACACCTTC	CASSLVVTGAGYTF
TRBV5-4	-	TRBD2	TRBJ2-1	TGTGCCAGCAGCTTGAGACTAGCGGGCAATGAGCAGTTCTTC	CASSLRLAGNEQFF
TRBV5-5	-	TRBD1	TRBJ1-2	TGTGCCAGCAGCTTGGGTCAGGGGGAATGGTATGGCTACACCTTC	CASSLGQGEWYGYTF
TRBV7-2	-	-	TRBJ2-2	TGTGCCAGCAGCCTCCGGGGGCCTACGAACACCGGGGAGCTGTTTTTT	CASSLRGPTNTGELFF
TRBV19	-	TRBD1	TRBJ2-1	TGTGCCAGTAGTATATTTGGGACAGGGTCGTATGAGCAGTTCTTC	CASSIFGTGSYEQFF
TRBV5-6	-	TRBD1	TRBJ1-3	TGTGCCAGCAGCCGGAAGGGGACAGGGGCTGGAAACACCATATATTTT	CASSRKGTGAGNTIYF
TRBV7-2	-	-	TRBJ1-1	TGTGCCAGCAGGCGGCTGAACACTGAAGCTTTCTTT	CASRRLNTEAFF
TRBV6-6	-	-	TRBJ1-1	TGTGCCAGCGGCGGGCCCCCAGGCGACACTGAAGCTTTCTTT	CASGGPPGDTEAFF